The rows below give T cell receptor beta chains drawn from one sample of a study of blood T cell repertoires in COVID-19. Data came from immunoSEQ multiplex PCR; TCRdb stores just in-frame clones and leaves some out. The repertoire consists of 52,000 or so clones, with 78% occurring once and the leading ten covering around 5%. The specimen was peripheral blood. The source of these receptors is a human donor in a cohort sampled during active COVID-19. CDR3s include the opening cysteine and the closing phenylalanine or tryptophan.

TRBV5-1	TRBJ2-7	CASSRQSGSYEQYF
TRBV6-2/TRBV6-3	TRBJ1-1	CASSYTGQGAAAFF
TRBV28	TRBJ2-7	CASSLGQGGQGEQYF
TRBV10-3	TRBJ2-7	CAISESAAYEQYF
TRBV28	TRBJ1-2	CASSVRQGSYGYTF
TRBV6-6	TRBJ1-1	CASSYLAGVNTEAFF
TRBV28	TRBJ2-1	CASSFLAGEGSNEQFF
TRBV2	TRBJ2-7	CASRNPPGQVSYEQYF
TRBV18	TRBJ1-1	CASSPSSNTEAFF
TRBV5-6	TRBJ1-1	CASSLVPGMNTEAFF
TRBV27	TRBJ2-7	CASSLSGGSYEQYF
TRBV9	TRBJ2-7	CASSVGVEWPDEQYF
TRBV19	TRBJ2-1	CASSTYGAGRSDEQFF
TRBV5-6	TRBJ2-2	CASTYYGYRANTGELFF
TRBV21-1	TRBJ2-7	CASSKGGRRSGFYEQYF
TRBV19	TRBJ1-2	CASTRDRGYGYTF
TRBV7-2	TRBJ2-7	CASSSGASGRAYEQYF
TRBV15	TRBJ1-1	CATSRRTGVEAFF
TRBV23-1	TRBJ2-7	CASTKRGRTGVLTAYEQYF
TRBV19	TRBJ1-5	CASMRRDRGLSNQPQHF
TRBV27	TRBJ2-7	CASSLAQGKEQYF
TRBV5-1	TRBJ2-7	CASSLGQGYYEQYF
TRBV18	TRBJ2-5	CASSRGQKETQYF
TRBV28	TRBJ1-5	CASRLGTVYQPQHF
TRBV19	TRBJ1-5	CASSRREVNQPQHF
TRBV4-3	TRBJ2-7	CASSQEIRESYEQYF
TRBV2	TRBJ1-4	CASSGGNIGWGEKLFF
TRBV7-8	TRBJ2-5	CASSLDPEETQYF